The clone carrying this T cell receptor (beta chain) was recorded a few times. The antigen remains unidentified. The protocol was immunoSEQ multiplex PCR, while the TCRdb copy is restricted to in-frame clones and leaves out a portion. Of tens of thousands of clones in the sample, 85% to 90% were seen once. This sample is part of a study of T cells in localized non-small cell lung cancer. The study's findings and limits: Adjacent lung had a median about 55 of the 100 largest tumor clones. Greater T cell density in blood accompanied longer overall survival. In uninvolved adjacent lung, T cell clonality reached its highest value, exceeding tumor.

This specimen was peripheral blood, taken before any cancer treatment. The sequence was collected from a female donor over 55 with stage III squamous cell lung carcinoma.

The CDR3 region has the DNA TGTGCCAGCAGTGGGGAAGGGGCGCAGATCGGCTACACCTTC. It is translated as CASSGEGAQIGYTF. This chain links TRBV2 with TRBJ1-2; the D gene is possibly TRBD1 (5 bases). The germline V gene encodes CDR1 SNHLY and CDR2 FYNNEI. CDR3 length: 14 residues. V was pared by 4 bases and J by 8 bases, with 17 bases between.